These T cell receptor beta chains were read from a single sample in a study of identical twins. TCRdb re-called the 5' RACE reads through MiXCR, storing one row per CDR3 protein. The data show over 550,000 distinct CDR3 sequences, around 7.5% seen once. These data also featured in a second study, about yellow fever vaccine responses in identical twins.

Material for sequencing was PBMCs. The receptors shown here come from a woman aged 18-30 years in good health. The CDR3 runs from the conserved cysteine through the conserved F or W. The order of the fields is J gene, clone size, D gene, V gene, CDR3 DNA, CDR3 protein. The D gene is left open where the match is weak. Clone sizes are given selectively: once, few, many, or a class where the clone is expanded.

TRBJ2-7	NA	NA	TRBV3-1	TGTGCCAGCAGCCAAGATTTGCCCGACTCAGCTACGTGGCAGTACTTC	CASSQDLPDSATWQYF
TRBJ1-2	few	NA	TRBV20-1	TGCAGTGCTAGAGAGCCGGGCACAGCTTATGGCTACACCTTC	CSAREPGTAYGYTF
TRBJ2-5	many	NA	TRBV12-3/TRBV12-4	TGTGCCACAGGGGTCGCCGGTCCAGAGACCCAGTACTTC	CATGVAGPETQYF
TRBJ2-3	many	NA	TRBV20-1	TGCAGTGCTAGTTTCAACACAGATACGCAGTATTTT	CSASFNTDTQYF
TRBJ2-3	many	NA	TRBV29-1	TGCAGCGTTGCTGTGGGAGGTTCAGATACGCAGTATTTT	CSVAVGGSDTQYF
TRBJ2-3	few	TRBD2	TRBV29-1	TGCAGCGTTGAGGTCCCCGCCCGGGGCCCGAGTGGACGGGGGGGCCGTCCAGATACGCAGTATTTT	CSVEVPARGPSGRGGRPDTQYF
TRBJ1-1	few	NA	TRBV7-8	TGTGCCAGCAGCCCCGCTTTCACTGAAGCTTTCTTT	CASSPAFTEAFF
TRBJ1-3	many	NA	TRBV7-9	TGTGCCAGCAGCTTCGACAGCTCTGGAAACACCATATATTTT	CASSFDSSGNTIYF
TRBJ1-1	few	NA	TRBV20-1	TGCAGTGCCCCTGGACAGTACACTGAAGCTTTCTTT	CSAPGQYTEAFF
TRBJ2-3	many	NA	TRBV5-5	TGTGCCAGCAGAACAGGATACTACACAGATACGCAGTATTTT	CASRTGYYTDTQYF
TRBJ2-1	NA	TRBD2	TRBV4-1	TGCGCCAGCAGCGCTACTAGCGGGGTTTACAATGAGCAGTTCTTC	CASSATSGVYNEQFF
TRBJ2-4	NA	NA	TRBV2	TGTGCCAGCAGTGAATTTCCCCCAATTCAGTACTTC	CASSEFPPIQYF
TRBJ2-3	few	TRBD2	TRBV5-1	TGCGCCAGCAGCTTGTTCCCAGCGGGAGGAACAGATACGCAGTATTTT	CASSLFPAGGTDTQYF
TRBJ1-5	NA	NA	TRBV28	TGTGCCAGCAGGAAAGCGGGGGGAGGAAATCAGCCCCAGCATTTT	CASRKAGGGNQPQHF
TRBJ2-1	NA	TRBD2	TRBV6-1	TGTGCCAGCAGTGAGTTAGCGGGGCCATACAATGAGCAGTTCTTC	CASSELAGPYNEQFF
TRBJ2-2	many	NA	TRBV6-1	TGTGCCAGCAGTACAGGGATAAACACCGGGGAGCTGTTTTTT	CASSTGINTGELFF
TRBJ1-3	few	NA	TRBV7-9	TGTGCCAGCAGCTTCTTAGGGCCAGGGCCTGGAAACACCATATATTTT	CASSFLGPGPGNTIYF
TRBJ2-1	few	NA	TRBV6-5	TGTGCCAGCAGTTACATGGGGAATGAGTTCTTC	CASSYMGNEFF
TRBJ1-5	NA	TRBD1	TRBV20-1	TGCAGTGCGCCGACAGGGAGTAATCAGCCCCAGCATTTT	CSAPTGSNQPQHF
TRBJ2-1	many	NA	TRBV2	TGTGCCAGCAGTACTAGGGCCAGCTACAATGAGCAGTTCTTC	CASSTRASYNEQFF
TRBJ2-7	many	TRBD1	TRBV28	TGTGCCAGCAGTTTGGGGACAGGGGGTTGGGAGCAGTACTTC	CASSLGTGGWEQYF
TRBJ2-3	NA	TRBD2	TRBV12-3/TRBV12-4	TGTGCCAGCAGTTTTGCGGGAGAGTCTACGCAGTATTTT	CASSFAGESTQYF
TRBJ2-7	few	NA	TRBV12-3/TRBV12-4	TGTGCCAGCACTCGCGACACGGTCCACGAGCAGTACTTC	CASTRDTVHEQYF